This T cell receptor (beta chain) was identified in a study of Tregs in tolerant kidney transplant recipients. Related graft donors supplied nonmyeloablative bone marrow transplants, and mixed chimerism was transient. The CDR3 covers 15 residues. Per germline, CDR1 SGHTA and CDR2 FQGTGA. After removal of 3 bases from V and 4 bases from J, the junction contained 6 bases not matched to a gene. The method was immunoSEQ multiplex PCR; TCRdb's version includes in-frame clones alone and lacks a portion of them. In all, the sample yields roughly 10,000 clones. In the case of this clone: Read data end 3 residues before the CDR3 end; the end is taken from the germline J gene.

The sequence derives from a human patient who received a combined kidney and bone marrow transplant. Some T cells could come from the graft donor. Here the sequenced sample was CD8+ T cells from blood (PBMCs), taken 24 months after the transplant. The J gene is TRBJ2-3, the V gene TRBV7-3, with TRBD2 matching over 8 bases. CDR3 sequence: CASSFSGGAADTQYF. The sequenced CDR3 bases are TGTGCCAGCAGCTTTTCGGGAGGGGCGGCAGATACG.